What follows are 15 T cell receptor beta chains derived from one specimen sequenced in a study of cytomegalovirus exposure and HLA in healthy donors. Primers for the PCR totalled 60 Vbeta and 13 Jbeta. Repertoires were generated with immunoSEQ multiplex PCR, while TCRdb's copy carries only in-frame clones and drops some. The sample includes roughly 130,000 clones, 8.5% to 10% of them seen just once. The sequenced sample was PBMCs. The receptor source for this set is a man aged 40-50 years in good health and CMV-seronegative.

This clone has only a few counts. The CDR3 protein is CASSPRKGANEKLFF. The CDR3 DNA reads as TGTGCCAGCTCACCGAGGAAAGGAGCTAATGAAAAACTGTTTTTT. This chain connects TRBV18 to TRBJ1-4; D remains unclear. The V end lost 3 bases, the J end lost 3 bases, and 11 bases lay between the germline ends. The CDR3 sequence is 15 residues long. CDR1 is KGHSH and CDR2 is LQKENI in the germline V gene.

This chain joins TRBV27 and TRBJ1-2, with a possible D match to TRBD1 (6 bases). Trimming took off 5 bases at V and 1 base at J, with 11 bases between the two ends. The CDR3 is 14 residues long. The V gene's germline CDR1 is MNHEY and CDR2 SMNVEV (reference sequence). CDR3 amino acids: CASSPGQYNYGYTF. The CDR3 coding sequence is TGTGCCAGCAGTCCTGGACAGTATAACTATGGCTACACCTTC.

This clone was seen a few times. V and J are TRBV27 and TRBJ2-1; D possibly corresponds to TRBD1 (6 bases). The germline V and J ends were trimmed by 3 bases and 0 bases, with 12 bases remaining between them. The CDR3 is 16 amino acids. From germline, CDR1 is MNHEY and CDR2 SMNVEV (reference sequence). The CDR3 coding sequence is TGTGCCAGCAGTTTCGACAGGCTAAGCTCCTACAATGAGCAGTTCTTC. This translates into CASSFDRLSSYNEQFF.

This chain links TRBV27 with TRBJ1-5; D is uncertain. The germline CDR1 and CDR2 sequences are MNHEY and SMNVEV (reference sequence). This CDR3 is built from 14 residues. V lost 3 bases and J 6 bases, leaving 12 bases between the germline ends. The CDR3 protein is CASSFVGGGQPQHF. As DNA, the CDR3 is TGTGCCAGCAGTTTTGTGGGAGGAGGTCAGCCCCAGCATTTT.

This clone has only a few counts. The chain employs TRBV6-5 and TRBJ1-5; 9 bases agree with TRBD1. The V gene's germline CDR1 is MNHEY and CDR2 SVGAGI. V trimming: 7 bases; J trimming: 6 bases; junction bases outside the gene matches: 4. The CDR3 spans 13 residues. In DNA form, the CDR3 reads TGTGCCAGCACGGGACAGGGAGTTCAGCCCCAGCATTTT. It yields the protein CASTGQGVQPQHF.

V and J are TRBV10-3 and TRBJ2-7; the match to TRBD1 covers 7 bases. The CDR3 length is 15 residues. With V trimmed by 0 bases and J by 6 bases, 8 bases remained unmatched. Germline lookup yields CDR1 ENHRY and CDR2 SYGVKD. DNA of the CDR3: TGTGCCATCAGTGAGTCTCCGGGACAGTACGGCGAGCAGTACTTC. Translating gives CAISESPGQYGEQYF.

This clone was seen a few times. V is TRBV13 and J is TRBJ2-1; TRBD2 aligns across 9 bases. This CDR3 comprises 15 residues. The V gene end was trimmed by 2 bases and the J gene end by 7 bases; junction bases not matched to a gene: 6. Germline V lookup: CDR1 PRHDT, CDR2 FYEKMQ (reference sequence). CDR3 sequence (DNA): TGTGCCAGCAGCTTACGGCGGGGGGGCCGGAATGAGCAGTTCTTC. This translates into CASSLRRGGRNEQFF. Complete variable domain (other parts from reference TRBV13 and TRBJ2-1): AAGVIQSPRHLIKEKRETATLKCYPIPRHDTVYWYQQGPGQDPQFLISFYEKMQSDKGSIPDRFSAQQFSDYHSELNMSSLELGDSALYFCASSLRRGGRNEQFFGPGTRLTVL.

The chain is built from TRBV7-6 and TRBJ2-5, with D possibly TRBD2 on 7 matching bases. From germline, CDR1 is SGHVS and CDR2 FNYEAQ. Trimming removed 5 bases at V and 2 bases at J, with 15 bases between. This CDR3 has 15 amino acids. CDR3: CASSRGRGEQETQYF. The CDR3 DNA sequence: TGTGCCAGCAGCCGGGGGAGGGGGGAACAAGAGACCCAGTACTTC.

The sample holds a few counts of this clone. This rearrangement joins TRBV19 to TRBJ1-5, with D perhaps TRBD1 (6 bases). The germline V gene encodes CDR1 LNHDA and CDR2 SQIVND (reference sequence). Trimming removed 5 bases from V and 7 bases from J, with 18 bases in between. The CDR3 consists of 15 residues. The CDR3 sequence is CASSQIRGEGQPQHF. The CDR3 DNA sequence: TGTGCCAGTAGTCAGATCAGGGGAGAGGGACAGCCCCAGCATTTT.

This clone was seen a few times. This chain connects TRBV7-9 to TRBJ1-1, with a weak D call TRBD1 (5 bases). CDR3 length: 13 residues. Germline CDR1 reads SEHNR; CDR2 reads FQNEAQ (reference sequence). With 4 bases removed from V and 7 bases from J, the gap between germline ends came to 13 bases. The CDR3 loop is CASSSFRALEAFF. DNA for the CDR3: TGTGCCAGCAGCTCCTTCAGGGCGCTTGAAGCTTTCTTT.

V and J are TRBV2 and TRBJ1-6; 10 positions agree with TRBD1. The CDR3 covers 15 residues. Losses at the gene ends were 6 bases for V and 9 bases for J; bases not matched to a gene: 8. Looked up from germline, CDR1 is SNHLY and CDR2 is FYNNEI. The CDR3 loop is CASSGDRGIGSPLHF. Here the CDR3 DNA reads TGTGCCAGCAGCGGGGACAGGGGTATTGGTTCACCCCTCCACTTT.

The chain is built from TRBV27 and TRBJ2-7; 7 positions match TRBD1. The V and J ends lost 4 bases and 4 bases, in that order; junction bases with no gene match: 4. Germline-derived CDR1 and CDR2 are MNHEY and SMNVEV (reference sequence). The CDR3 consists of 13 residues. The CDR3 reads CASSSGTDYEQYF. The CDR3 bases are TGTGCCAGCAGTTCCGGGACAGATTACGAGCAGTACTTC.

This clone was seen only a few times. The chain is built from TRBV5-8 and TRBJ1-5, with 10 bases identical to TRBD1. V dropped 3 bases and J dropped 4; count of bases not matched to a gene: 1. The V gene's germline CDR1 is SGHTS and CDR2 YDEGEE. The CDR3 is 14 amino acids. The CDR3 DNA reads TGTGCCAGCAGCTGGGGACAGGGGAATCAGCCCCAGCATTTT. Its protein product is CASSWGQGNQPQHF.

This clone was observed a handful of times. Other DNA sequences in this sample translate to the same CDR3. This rearrangement joins TRBV29-1 to TRBJ2-5; no definite D call. Between the trimmed V and J ends, which lost 4 bases and 2 bases, there was a span of 5 bases. The CDR3 sequence is 11 residues long. Looked up from germline, CDR1 is SQVTM and CDR2 is ANQGSEA. The chain's CDR3 is CSVVEQETQYF. For the CDR3, the DNA is TGCAGCGTTGTTGAGCAAGAGACCCAGTACTTC.

The chain joins TRBV5-1 to TRBJ1-3; tentatively, D is TRBD1 (6 bases). Germline V CDR1 and CDR2: SGHRS, YFSETQ. The length of the CDR3 is 15 residues. Deletions cut 4 bases from V and 4 bases from J, with 15 bases between. The CDR3 reads CASSIRPGEGNTIYF. The CDR3, as DNA: TGCGCCAGCAGCATAAGACCAGGGGAGGGAAACACCATATATTTT.